This T cell receptor (beta chain) comes out of a study of T cell changes during pregnancy in multiple sclerosis. TCRdb keeps only in-frame clones here, not all; method: immunoSEQ multiplex PCR. This sample carries roughly 31,000 clones, more than 80% of them seen once, and the ten largest clones take 0.65% to 0.9%. The germline CDR1 and CDR2 sequences are KGHSH and LQKENI. Trimming shortened V by 5 bases and J by 0 bases, and 8 bases separated the two germline ends. There are 14 residues in the CDR3. Sample: CD4+ T cells from peripheral blood mononuclear cells, taken in the first trimester of pregnancy. This clonotype was obtained from a female donor with multiple sclerosis, enrolled in a pregnancy study. The rearrangement uses TRBV18 and TRBJ2-1; tentatively, D is TRBD1 (5 bases). The CDR3 sequence is CASSDRSSYNEQFF. The CDR3 DNA sequence: TGTGCCAGCTCAGACAGAAGCTCCTACAATGAGCAGTTCTTC.